This T cell receptor (beta chain) was obtained from a study of shared clonotypes between healthy human individuals. Points on this clone: The antigen remains unidentified.

Every donor, a Caucasian adult, lived in Nashville, Tennessee. Roughly 90 million PBMCs served as the genomic DNA source for unsorted samples. What was sequenced on ten immunoSEQ deep assay plates was unsorted PBMC DNA. The assay was immunoSEQ multiplex PCR, and TCRdb's table has in-frame clones only and misses some. Of around 500,000 clones in the sample, more than 75% were seen once. Findings of the study overall: The study drew on few donors, limiting represented genetic and exposure-history diversity.

This sequence was found in a woman aged 40 to 50 in good health. Some clones in this sample may be carry-over from other donors' samples. The specimen sequenced was PBMCs.

CDR3 coding DNA: TGTGCCTGGTCCCGAGACAGCACCGGGGAGCTGTTTTTT. Translation gives CAWSRDSTGELFF. J is TRBJ2-2 and V is TRBV30; maybe TRBD1 (5 bases). Germline V gives CDR1 GTSNPN, CDR2 SVGIG (reference sequence). The CDR3 spans 13 residues. V was pared by 5 bases and J by 4 bases, with 11 bases between.